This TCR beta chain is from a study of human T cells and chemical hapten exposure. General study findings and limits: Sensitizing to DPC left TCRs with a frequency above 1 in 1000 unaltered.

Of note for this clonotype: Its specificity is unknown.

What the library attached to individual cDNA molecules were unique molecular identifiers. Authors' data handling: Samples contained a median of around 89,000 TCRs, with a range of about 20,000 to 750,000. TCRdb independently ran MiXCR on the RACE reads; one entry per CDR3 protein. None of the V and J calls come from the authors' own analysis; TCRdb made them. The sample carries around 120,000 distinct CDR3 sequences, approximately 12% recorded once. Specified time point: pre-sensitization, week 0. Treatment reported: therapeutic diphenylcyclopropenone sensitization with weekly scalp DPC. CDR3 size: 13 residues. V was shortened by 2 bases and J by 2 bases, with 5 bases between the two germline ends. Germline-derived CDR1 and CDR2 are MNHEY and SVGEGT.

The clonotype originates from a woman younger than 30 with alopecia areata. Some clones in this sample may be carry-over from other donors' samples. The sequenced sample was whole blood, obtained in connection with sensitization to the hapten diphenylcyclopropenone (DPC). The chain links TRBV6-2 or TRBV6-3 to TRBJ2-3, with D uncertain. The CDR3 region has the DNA TGTGCCAGCAGTTACAGGGTCACAGATACGCAGTATTTT. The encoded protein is CASSYRVTDTQYF.